This TCR beta chain is from a study of blood T cell repertoires in COVID-19. The assay was immunoSEQ multiplex PCR, and TCRdb's table has in-frame clones only and misses some. The sample lists 130,000 to 150,000 clones; more than 75% were seen once. The CDR3 sequence is 16 residues long. V dropped 1 base and J dropped 1 base, with 13 bases sitting between them. The germline V gene encodes CDR1 MGHDK and CDR2 SYGVNS. This receptor was identified in a man between 60 and 70 years old with active or convalescent COVID-19. The rearrangement uses TRBV25-1 and TRBJ1-2, with D uncertain. The sequencing input was peripheral blood. The CDR3 sequence: CASSESRGLGNYGYTF. Here the CDR3 DNA reads TGTGCCAGCAGTGAATCGAGAGGGTTGGGTAACTATGGCTACACCTTC.